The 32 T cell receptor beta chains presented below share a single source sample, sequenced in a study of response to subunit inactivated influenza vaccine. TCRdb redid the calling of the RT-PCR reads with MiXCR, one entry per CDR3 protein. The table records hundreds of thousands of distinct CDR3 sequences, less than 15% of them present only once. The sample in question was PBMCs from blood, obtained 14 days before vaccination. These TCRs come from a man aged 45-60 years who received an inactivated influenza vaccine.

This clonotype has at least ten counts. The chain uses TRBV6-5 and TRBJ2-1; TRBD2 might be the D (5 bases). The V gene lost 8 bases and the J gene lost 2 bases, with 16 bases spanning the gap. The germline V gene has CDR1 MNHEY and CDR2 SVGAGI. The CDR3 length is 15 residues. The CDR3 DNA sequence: TGTGCCAGCGAACCTGGCGGGTCGGCCTACAATGAGCAGTTCTTC. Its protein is CASEPGGSAYNEQFF.

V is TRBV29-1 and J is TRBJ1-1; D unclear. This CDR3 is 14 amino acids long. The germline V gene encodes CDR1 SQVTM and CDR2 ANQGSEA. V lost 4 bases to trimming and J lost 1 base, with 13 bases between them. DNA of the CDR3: TGCAGCGTTGGGGCGGCTCAGGCGAACACTGAAGCTTTCTTT. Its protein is CSVGAAQANTEAFF. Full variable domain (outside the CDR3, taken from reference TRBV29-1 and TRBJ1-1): SAVISQKPSRDICQRGTSLTIQCQVDSQVTMMFWYRQQPGQSLTLIATANQGSEATYESGFVIDKFPISRPNLTFSTLTVSNMSPEDSSIYLCSVGAAQANTEAFFGQGTRLTVV.

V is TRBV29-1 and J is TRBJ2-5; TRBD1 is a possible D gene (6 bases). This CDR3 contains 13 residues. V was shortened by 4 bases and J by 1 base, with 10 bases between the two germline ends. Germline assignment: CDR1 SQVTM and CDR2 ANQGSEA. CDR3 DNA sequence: TGCAGCGTTGGGAACAGGGTCCAAGAGACCCAGTACTTC. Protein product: CSVGNRVQETQYF.

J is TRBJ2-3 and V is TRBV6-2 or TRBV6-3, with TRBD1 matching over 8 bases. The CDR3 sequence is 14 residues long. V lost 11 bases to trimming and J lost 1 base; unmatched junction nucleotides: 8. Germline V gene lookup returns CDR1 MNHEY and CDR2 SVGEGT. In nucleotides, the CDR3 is TGTGCCTGCTGGGACAGGCGCGGCACAGATACGCAGTATTTT. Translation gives CACWDRRGTDTQYF.

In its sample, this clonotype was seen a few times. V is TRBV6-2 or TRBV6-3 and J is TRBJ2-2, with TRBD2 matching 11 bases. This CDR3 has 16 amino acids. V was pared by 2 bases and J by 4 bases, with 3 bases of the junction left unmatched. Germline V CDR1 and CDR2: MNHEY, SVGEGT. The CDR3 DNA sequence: TGTGCCAGCAGTTACGTAGCGGGAGGGACCACCGGGGAGCTGTTTTTT. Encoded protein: CASSYVAGGTTGELFF.

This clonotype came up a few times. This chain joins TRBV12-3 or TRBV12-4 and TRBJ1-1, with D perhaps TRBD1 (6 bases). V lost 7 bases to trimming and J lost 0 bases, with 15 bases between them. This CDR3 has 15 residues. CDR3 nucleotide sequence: TGTGCCAGCACCCTAGGGGGGCACCTGAACACTGAAGCTTTCTTT. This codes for CASTLGGHLNTEAFF.

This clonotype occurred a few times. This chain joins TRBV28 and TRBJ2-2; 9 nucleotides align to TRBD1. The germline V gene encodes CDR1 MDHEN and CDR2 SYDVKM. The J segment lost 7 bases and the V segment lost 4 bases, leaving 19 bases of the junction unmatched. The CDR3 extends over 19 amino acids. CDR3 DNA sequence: TGTGCCAGCAGTTCCCGAACTATGACCGGGACAGGGATCATCGGGGAGCTGTTTTTT. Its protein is CASSSRTMTGTGIIGELFF.

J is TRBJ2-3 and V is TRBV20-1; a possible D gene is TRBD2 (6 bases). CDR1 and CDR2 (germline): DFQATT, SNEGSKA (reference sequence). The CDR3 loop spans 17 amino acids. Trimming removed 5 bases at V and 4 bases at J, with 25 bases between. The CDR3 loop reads CSAGRGTPAISADTQYF. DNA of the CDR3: TGCAGTGCTGGACGCGGGACTCCTGCCATATCTGCAGATACGCAGTATTTT.

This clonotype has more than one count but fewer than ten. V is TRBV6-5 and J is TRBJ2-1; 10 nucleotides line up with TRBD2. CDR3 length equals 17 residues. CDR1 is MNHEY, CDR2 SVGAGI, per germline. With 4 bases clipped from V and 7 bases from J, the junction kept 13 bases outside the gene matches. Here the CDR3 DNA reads TGTGCCAGCAGTTCCCTCCTTCTAGCGGGAGAGGGAAATGAGCAGTTCTTC. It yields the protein CASSSLLLAGEGNEQFF.

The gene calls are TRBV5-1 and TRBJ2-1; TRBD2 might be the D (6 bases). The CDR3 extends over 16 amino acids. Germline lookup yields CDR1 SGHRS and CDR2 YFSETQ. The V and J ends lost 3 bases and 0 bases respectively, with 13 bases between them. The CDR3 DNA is TGCGCCAGCAGCTCAACCCGGGACTTCTCCTACAATGAGCAGTTCTTC. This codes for CASSSTRDFSYNEQFF.

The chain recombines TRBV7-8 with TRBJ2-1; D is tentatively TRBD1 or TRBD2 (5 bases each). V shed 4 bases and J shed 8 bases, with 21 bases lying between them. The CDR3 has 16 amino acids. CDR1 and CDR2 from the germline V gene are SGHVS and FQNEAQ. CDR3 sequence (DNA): TGTGCCAGCAGCTCATCCGGGGCCTCCGTGGCCGATGAGCAGTTCTTC. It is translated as CASSSSGASVADEQFF. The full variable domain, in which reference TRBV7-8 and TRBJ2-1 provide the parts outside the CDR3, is GAGVSQSPRYKVAKRGQDVALRCDPISGHVSLFWYQQALGQGPEFLTYFQNEAQLDKSGLPSDRFFAERPEGSVSTLKIQRTQQEDSAVYLCASSSSGASVADEQFFGPGTRLTVL.

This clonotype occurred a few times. This CDR3 is CSARVPGLGSYNEQFF. The CDR3 DNA is TGCAGTGCTAGAGTACCGGGACTCGGCTCCTACAATGAGCAGTTCTTC. This chain links TRBV20-1 with TRBJ2-1; TRBD2 might be the D (6 bases). The CDR3 sequence is 16 residues long. V lost 1 base to trimming and J lost 0 bases, with 13 bases between them. From germline, CDR1 is DFQATT and CDR2 SNEGSKA (reference sequence).

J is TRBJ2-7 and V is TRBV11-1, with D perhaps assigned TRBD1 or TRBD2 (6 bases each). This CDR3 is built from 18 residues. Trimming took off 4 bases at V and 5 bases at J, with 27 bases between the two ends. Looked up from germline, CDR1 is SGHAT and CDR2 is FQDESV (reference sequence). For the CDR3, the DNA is TGTGCCAGCAGCTCGACCTCCTCGACAGGAGGGATTGTCCACGAGCAGTACTTC. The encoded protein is CASSSTSSTGGIVHEQYF.

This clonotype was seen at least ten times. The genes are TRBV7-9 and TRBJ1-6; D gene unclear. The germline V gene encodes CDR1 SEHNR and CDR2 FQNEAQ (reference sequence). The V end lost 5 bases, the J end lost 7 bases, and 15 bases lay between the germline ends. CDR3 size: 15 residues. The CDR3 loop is CASSRHRLRNSPLHF. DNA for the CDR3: TGTGCCAGCAGCCGCCACAGACTTCGGAATTCACCCCTCCACTTT.

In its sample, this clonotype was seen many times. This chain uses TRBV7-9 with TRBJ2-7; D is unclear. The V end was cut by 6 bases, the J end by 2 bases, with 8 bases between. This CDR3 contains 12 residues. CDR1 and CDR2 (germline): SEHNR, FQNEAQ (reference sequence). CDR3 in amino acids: CASSPVTYEQYF. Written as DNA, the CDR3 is TGTGCCAGCAGTCCAGTGACCTACGAGCAGTACTTC.

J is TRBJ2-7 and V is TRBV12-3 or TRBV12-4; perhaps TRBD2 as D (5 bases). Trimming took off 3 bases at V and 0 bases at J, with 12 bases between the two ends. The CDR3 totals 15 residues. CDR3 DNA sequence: TGTGCCAGCAGTTTTTTAGCGCCAAGCTCCTACGAGCAGTACTTC. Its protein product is CASSFLAPSSYEQYF.

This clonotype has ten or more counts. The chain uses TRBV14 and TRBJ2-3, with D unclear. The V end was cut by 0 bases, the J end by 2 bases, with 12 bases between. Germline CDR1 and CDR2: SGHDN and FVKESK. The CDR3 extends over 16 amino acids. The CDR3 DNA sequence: TGTGCCAGCAGCCAAGACGGAACTGCCAACACAGATACGCAGTATTTT. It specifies CASSQDGTANTDTQYF.

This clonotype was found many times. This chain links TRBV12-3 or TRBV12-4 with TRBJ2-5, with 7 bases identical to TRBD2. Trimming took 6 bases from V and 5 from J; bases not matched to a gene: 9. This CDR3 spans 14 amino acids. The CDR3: CASRIAGGVETQYF. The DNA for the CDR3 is TGTGCCAGCAGGATAGCGGGCGGGGTGGAGACCCAGTACTTC.

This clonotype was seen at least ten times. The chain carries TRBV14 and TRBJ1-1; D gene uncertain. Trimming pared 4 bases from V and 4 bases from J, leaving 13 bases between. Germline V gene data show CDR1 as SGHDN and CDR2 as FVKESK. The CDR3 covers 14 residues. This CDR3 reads CASSLRAWGTEAFF. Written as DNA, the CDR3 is TGTGCCAGCAGCCTCCGGGCCTGGGGCACTGAAGCTTTCTTT.

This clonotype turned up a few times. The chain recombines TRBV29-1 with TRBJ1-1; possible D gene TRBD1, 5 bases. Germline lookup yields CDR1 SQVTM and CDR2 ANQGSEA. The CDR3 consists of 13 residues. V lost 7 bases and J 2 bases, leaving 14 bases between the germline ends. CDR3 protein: CSAATTGNTEAFF. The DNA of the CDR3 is TGCAGCGCAGCAACAACAGGAAACACTGAAGCTTTCTTT.

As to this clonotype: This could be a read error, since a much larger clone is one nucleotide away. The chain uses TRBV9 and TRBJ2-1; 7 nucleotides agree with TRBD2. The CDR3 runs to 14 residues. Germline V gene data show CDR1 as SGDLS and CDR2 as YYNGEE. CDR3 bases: TGTGCCAGCAGCGTAGCTTCGACTAGCCATGAGCAGCTCTTC. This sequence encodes CASSVASTSHEQLF.

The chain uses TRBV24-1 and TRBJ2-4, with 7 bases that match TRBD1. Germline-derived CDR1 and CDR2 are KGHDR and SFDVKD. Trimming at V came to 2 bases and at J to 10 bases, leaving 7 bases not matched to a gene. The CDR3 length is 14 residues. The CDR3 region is CATSDSRQGRIQYF. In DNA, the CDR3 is TGTGCCACCAGTGATTCGAGACAGGGACGGATTCAGTACTTC.

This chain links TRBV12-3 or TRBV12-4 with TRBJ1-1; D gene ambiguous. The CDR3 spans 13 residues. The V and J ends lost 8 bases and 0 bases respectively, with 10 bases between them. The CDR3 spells CASDGPMNTEAFF. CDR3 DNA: TGTGCCAGCGACGGACCAATGAACACTGAAGCTTTCTTT.

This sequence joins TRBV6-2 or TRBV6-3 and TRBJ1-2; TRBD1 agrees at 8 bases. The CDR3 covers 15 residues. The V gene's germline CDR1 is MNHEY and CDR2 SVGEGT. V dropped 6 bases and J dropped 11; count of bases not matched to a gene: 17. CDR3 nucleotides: TGTGCCAGCAGCAACTCCCTAATGGGACAGGCTAAGTACACCTTC. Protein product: CASSNSLMGQAKYTF.

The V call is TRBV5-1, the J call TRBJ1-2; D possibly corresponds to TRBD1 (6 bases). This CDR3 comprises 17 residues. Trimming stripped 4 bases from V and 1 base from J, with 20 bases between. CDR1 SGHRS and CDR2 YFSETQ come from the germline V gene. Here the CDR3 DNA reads TGCGCCAGCAGCCCAACCCCACGCAGGGGCAGTAACTATGGCTACACCTTC. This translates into CASSPTPRRGSNYGYTF.

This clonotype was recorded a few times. The CDR3 region is CSAQNRGYWGNQPQHF. For the CDR3, the DNA is TGCAGTGCACAGAACAGGGGGTATTGGGGCAATCAGCCCCAGCATTTT. This chain joins TRBV20-1 and TRBJ1-5, with 8 bases that match TRBD1. The germline V gene encodes CDR1 DFQATT and CDR2 SNEGSKA (reference sequence). The CDR3 has 16 residues. With 6 bases clipped from V and 2 bases from J, the junction kept 12 bases outside the gene matches.

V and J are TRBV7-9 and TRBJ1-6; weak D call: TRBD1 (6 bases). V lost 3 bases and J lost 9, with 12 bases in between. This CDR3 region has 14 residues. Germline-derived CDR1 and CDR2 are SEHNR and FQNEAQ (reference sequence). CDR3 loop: CASSLSLTGSPLHF. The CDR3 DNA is TGTGCCAGCAGCTTGTCTTTGACAGGTTCACCCCTCCACTTT.

The CDR3 here is CASSLTGVNQPQHF. CDR3 bases: TGTGCCAGCTCCCTGACAGGAGTCAATCAGCCCCAGCATTTT. J is TRBJ1-5 and V is TRBV18, with a tentative D call TRBD1 (6 bases). The V gene lost 6 bases and the J gene lost 3 bases, with 12 bases spanning the gap. The CDR3 is made up of 14 amino acids. In germline, CDR1 is KGHSH, CDR2 LQKENI.

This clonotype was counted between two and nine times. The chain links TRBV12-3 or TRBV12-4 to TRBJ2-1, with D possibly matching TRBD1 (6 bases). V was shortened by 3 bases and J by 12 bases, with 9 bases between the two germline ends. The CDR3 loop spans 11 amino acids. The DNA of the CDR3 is TGTGCCAGCAGTTTTGAACAGGGGCAGTTCTTC. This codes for CASSFEQGQFF.

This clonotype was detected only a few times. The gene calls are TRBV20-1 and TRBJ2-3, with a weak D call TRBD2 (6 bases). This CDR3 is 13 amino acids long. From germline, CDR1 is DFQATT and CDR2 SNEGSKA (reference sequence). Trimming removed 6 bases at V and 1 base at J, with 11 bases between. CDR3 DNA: TGCAGTGCGACAAAGCGGGGCACAGATACGCAGTATTTT. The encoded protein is CSATKRGTDTQYF.

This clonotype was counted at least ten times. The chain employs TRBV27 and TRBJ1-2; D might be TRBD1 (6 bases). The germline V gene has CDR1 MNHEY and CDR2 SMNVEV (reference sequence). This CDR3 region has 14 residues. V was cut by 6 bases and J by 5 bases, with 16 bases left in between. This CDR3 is CASSIGGLGYGYTF. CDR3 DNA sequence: TGTGCCAGCAGCATAGGGGGGCTAGGGTATGGCTACACCTTC.

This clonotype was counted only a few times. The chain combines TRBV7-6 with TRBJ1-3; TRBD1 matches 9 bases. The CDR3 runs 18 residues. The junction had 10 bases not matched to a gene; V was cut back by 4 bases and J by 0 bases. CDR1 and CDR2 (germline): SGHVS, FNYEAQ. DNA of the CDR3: TGTGCCAGCAGCTCCGCCGGGACAGGGTCCCTCTCTGGAAACACCATATATTTT. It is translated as CASSSAGTGSLSGNTIYF.